The T cell receptor (beta chain) under discussion was sequenced for a study of T-cell reconstitution after alpha-beta-depleted transplantation in children. The V end lost 4 bases, the J end lost 0 bases, and 10 bases lay between the germline ends. Germline lookup yields CDR1 SGHRS and CDR2 YFSETQ. This CDR3 has 14 residues. Using unique molecular identifiers, the investigators prepared the TCRbeta library. TCRdb called the PCR reads again in MiXCR, with one record for every CDR3 protein. The sample has 200,000 to 250,000 distinct CDR3 sequences; about 9.2% are singletons. This clonotype was counted between two and nine times.

This TCR was sampled from a human donor who donated a stem cell graft to a child with acute lymphoblastic leukemia. The chain is built from TRBV5-1 and TRBJ2-5; D perhaps matches TRBD2 (7 bases). Sequencing was performed on PBMCs from the stem cell graft donor, taken from the stem cell graft. CDR3 DNA sequence: TGCGCCAGCAGCGGGGGGGCTTACCAAGAGACCCAGTACTTC. Translated, it gives CASSGGAYQETQYF.